Detailed here is one T cell receptor (beta chain). The antigen remains unidentified. This sample stems from a study of shared clonotypes between healthy human individuals. About the study: A couple of female and a few male donors aged 18 to 49 were enrolled. Notes on the study in general: Sharing of clonotypes among donors was expected to vary with sequencing depth. Rarefaction indicated that sorted-subset sequencing remained incomplete although depth was large.

With 4 bases removed from V and 2 bases from J, the gap between germline ends came to 17 bases. The CDR3 is 16 residues long. Germline V gene sequence: CDR1 ENHRY, CDR2 SYGVKD. Profiling relied on immunoSEQ multiplex PCR, and the TCRdb table lists in-frame clones only, not all of them. The sample lists 2,100,000 or so clones; under 97% were seen once. This TCR was sampled from a man younger than 30 in good health. The genes are TRBV10-3 and TRBJ2-5; D possibly uses TRBD1 or TRBD2 (5 bases each). Sequencing was performed on naive CD4+ T cells sorted from blood. The subset here: CD45RA+ positively selected. CDR3 sequence reads: CAISALQGAVQETQYF. In DNA form, the CDR3 reads TGTGCCATCAGTGCCCTCCAGGGAGCCGTACAAGAGACCCAGTACTTC.